Listed here is a single TCR beta chain. Its specificity is unknown. The entry originates in a study of blood T cells in healthy people across ages. The overall study: Through template switching, about one barcoded beta molecule was captured per two T cells, as measured in model experiments. Study-level findings and limits: Diversity was estimated from one million T cells, and these estimates were considered underestimates.

This CDR3 spans 15 amino acids. Germline values: CDR1 SGHKS, CDR2 YYEKEE (reference sequence). For the second PCR, which ran for about 6 to 11 cycles, a sample-barcoded 5' primer and a J-beta primer mix were used. TCRdb redid the calling of the 5' RACE reads with MiXCR, one entry per CDR3 protein. The table records roughly 730,000 distinct CDR3 sequences, 56% of them present only once. Those donating, healthy Caucasian individuals from Russia, were aged about 6 to 100. Samples had at least 6.5 million PBMCs isolated from them. The TCR sequence derives from a man in his forties or fifties in good health. What was sequenced was blood. The rearrangement links TRBV5-5 to TRBJ2-1, with 9 bases fitting TRBD1. CDR3: CASSTGTGFHNEQFF. The DNA for the CDR3 is TGTGCAAGTTCCACCGGGACAGGGTTCCACAATGAGCAGTTCTTC.